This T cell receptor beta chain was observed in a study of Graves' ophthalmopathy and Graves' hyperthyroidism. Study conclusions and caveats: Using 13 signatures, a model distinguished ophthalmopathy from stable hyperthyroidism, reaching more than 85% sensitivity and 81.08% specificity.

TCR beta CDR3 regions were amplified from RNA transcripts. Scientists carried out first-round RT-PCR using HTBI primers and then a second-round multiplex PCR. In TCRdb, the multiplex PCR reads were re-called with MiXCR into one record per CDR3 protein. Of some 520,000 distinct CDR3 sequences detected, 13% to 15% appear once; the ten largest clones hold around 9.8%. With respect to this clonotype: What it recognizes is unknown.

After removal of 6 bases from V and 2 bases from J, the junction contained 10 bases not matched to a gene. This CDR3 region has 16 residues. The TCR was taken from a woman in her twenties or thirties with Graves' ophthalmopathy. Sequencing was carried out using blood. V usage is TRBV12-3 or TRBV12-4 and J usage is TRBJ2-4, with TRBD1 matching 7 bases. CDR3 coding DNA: TGTGCCAGCAGCATCGGGACAGCACTCTCCAAAAACATTCAGTACTTC. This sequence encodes CASSIGTALSKNIQYF.